This TCR beta chain was observed in a study of CD8+CD57+ T cells in acquired aplastic anemia. In the study overall: CD4+ and CD8+ cells, once sorted, gave DNA averaging roughly 3 ug. About 11 million reads, on average, were obtained for CD4+ cells from healthy donors. The study, taken as a whole, reports: Patients and healthy controls showed no significant CD8+ Simpson's diversity difference.

This clonotype was recorded once. Its antigen is not known. The template used for profiling TCR beta VDJ and CDR3 was genomic DNA. MiXCR, run by TCRdb on the reads, gives a single entry per CDR3 protein. This sample has around 200,000 distinct CDR3 sequences; around 63% occur once, and the top ten carry about 31%. The germline V gene encodes CDR1 SGHRS and CDR2 YFSETQ. The CDR3 runs 13 residues. Trimming stripped 4 bases from V and 1 base from J, with 8 bases between. The rearrangement links TRBV5-1 to TRBJ2-5; no definite D call. This TCR came from a human donor in good health. Sequenced material: sorted CD4+, CD8+, or CD8+CD57+ T cells (not recorded which) from PBMCs. The CDR3 is CASSRTFQETQYF. The CDR3 DNA sequence: TGCGCCAGCAGCAGGACCTTCCAAGAGACCCAGTACTTC. Filled out from reference TRBV5-1 and TRBJ2-5, the complete variable domain reads KAGVTQTPRYLIKTRGQQVTLSCSPISGHRSVSWYQQTPGQGLQFLFEYFSETQRNKGNFPGRFSGRQFSNSRSEMNVSTLELGDSALYLCASSRTFQETQYFGPGTRLLVL.